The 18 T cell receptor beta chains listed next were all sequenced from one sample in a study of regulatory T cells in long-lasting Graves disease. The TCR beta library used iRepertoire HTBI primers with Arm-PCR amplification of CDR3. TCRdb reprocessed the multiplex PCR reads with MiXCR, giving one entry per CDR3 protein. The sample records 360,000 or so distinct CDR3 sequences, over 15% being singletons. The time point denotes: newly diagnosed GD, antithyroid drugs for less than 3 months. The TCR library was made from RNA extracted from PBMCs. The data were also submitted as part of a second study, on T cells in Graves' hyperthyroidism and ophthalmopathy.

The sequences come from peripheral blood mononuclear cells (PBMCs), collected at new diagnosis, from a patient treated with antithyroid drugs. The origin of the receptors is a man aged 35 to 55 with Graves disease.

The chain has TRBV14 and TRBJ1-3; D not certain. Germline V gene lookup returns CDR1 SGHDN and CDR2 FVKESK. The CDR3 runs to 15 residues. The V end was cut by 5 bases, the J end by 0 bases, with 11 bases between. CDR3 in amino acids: CASSGFRSSGNTIYF. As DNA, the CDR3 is TGTGCCAGCAGCGGCTTTAGGAGCTCTGGAAACACCATATATTTT.

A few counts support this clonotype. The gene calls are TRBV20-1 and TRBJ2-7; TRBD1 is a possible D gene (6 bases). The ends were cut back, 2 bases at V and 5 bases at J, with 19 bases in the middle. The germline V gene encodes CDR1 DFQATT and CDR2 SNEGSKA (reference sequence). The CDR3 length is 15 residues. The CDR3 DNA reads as TGCAGTGCTAGATTTCAGGGGCGTATTTTTCACGAGCAGTACTTC. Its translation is CSARFQGRIFHEQYF.

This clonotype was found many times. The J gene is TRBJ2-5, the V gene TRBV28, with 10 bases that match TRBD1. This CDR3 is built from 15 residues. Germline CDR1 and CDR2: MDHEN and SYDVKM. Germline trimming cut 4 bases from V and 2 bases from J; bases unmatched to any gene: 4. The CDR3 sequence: CASSSPDRGQETQYF. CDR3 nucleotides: TGTGCCAGCAGTTCCCCGGACAGGGGGCAAGAGACCCAGTACTTC.

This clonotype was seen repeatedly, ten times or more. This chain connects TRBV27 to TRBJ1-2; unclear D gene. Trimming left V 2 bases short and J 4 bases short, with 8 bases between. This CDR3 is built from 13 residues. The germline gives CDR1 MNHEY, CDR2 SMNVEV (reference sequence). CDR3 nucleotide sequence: TGTGCCAGCAGTTTAAGTGGATCCTATGGCTACACCTTC. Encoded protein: CASSLSGSYGYTF.

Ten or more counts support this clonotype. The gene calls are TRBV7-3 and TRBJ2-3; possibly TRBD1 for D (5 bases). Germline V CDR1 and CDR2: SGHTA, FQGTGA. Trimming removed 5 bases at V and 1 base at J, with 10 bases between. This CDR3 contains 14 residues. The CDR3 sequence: CASSPAGRTDTQYF. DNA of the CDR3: TGTGCCAGCAGCCCCGCAGGGCGCACAGATACGCAGTATTTT.

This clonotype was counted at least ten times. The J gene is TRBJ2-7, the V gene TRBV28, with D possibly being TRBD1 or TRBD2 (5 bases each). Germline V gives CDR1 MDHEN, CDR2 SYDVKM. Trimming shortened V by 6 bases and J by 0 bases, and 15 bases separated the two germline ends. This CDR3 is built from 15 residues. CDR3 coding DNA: TGTGCCAGCAGACGGGACGGTGGGAACTCCTACGAGCAGTACTTC. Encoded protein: CASRRDGGNSYEQYF. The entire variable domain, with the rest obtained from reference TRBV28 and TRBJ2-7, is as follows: DVKVTQSSRYLVKRTGEKVFLECVQDMDHENMFWYRQDPGLGLRLIYFSYDVKMKEKGDIPEGYSVSREKKERFSLILESASTNQTSMYLCASRRDGGNSYEQYFGPGTRLTVT.

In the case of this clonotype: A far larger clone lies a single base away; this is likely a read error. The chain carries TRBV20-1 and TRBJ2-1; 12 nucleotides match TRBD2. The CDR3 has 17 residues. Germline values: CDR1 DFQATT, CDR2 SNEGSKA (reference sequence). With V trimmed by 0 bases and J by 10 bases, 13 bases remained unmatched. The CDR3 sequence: CSAREEPSGGGAYEQFF. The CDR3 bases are TGCAGTGCTAGAGAGGAACCTAGCGGGGGGGGCGCCTACGAGCAGTTCTTC.

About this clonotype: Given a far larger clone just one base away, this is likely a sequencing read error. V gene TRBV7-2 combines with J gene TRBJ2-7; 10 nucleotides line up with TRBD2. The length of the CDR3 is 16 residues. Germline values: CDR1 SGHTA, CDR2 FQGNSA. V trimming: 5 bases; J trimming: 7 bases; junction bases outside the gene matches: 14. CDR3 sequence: CASSPASGGAYNEQYF. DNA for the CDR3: TGTGCCAGCAGCCCGGCTAGCGGGGGCGCCTACAATGAGCAGTACTTC.

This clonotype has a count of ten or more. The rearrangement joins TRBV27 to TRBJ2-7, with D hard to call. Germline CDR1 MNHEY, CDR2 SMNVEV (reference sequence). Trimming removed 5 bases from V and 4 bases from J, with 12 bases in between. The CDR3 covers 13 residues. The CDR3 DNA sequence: TGTGCCAGCAGTCCTCCGGGTTTATACGAGCAGTACTTC. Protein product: CASSPPGLYEQYF.

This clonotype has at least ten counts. CDR3 coding DNA: TGCAGTGCTCGTAAGACAGGGGGATTGGAGACCCAGTACTTC. Translated: CSARKTGGLETQYF. V and J are TRBV20-1 and TRBJ2-5; 9 positions match TRBD1. Germline CDR1 reads DFQATT; CDR2 reads SNEGSKA (reference sequence). The junction had 9 bases not matched to a gene; V was cut back by 5 bases and J by 5 bases. This CDR3 region has 14 residues.

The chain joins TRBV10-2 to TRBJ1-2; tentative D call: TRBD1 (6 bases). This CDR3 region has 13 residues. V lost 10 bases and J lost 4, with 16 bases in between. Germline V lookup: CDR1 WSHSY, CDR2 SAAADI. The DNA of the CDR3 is TGCGCCACCTCCTTCGGACAGCTCTATGGCTACACCTTC. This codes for CATSFGQLYGYTF.

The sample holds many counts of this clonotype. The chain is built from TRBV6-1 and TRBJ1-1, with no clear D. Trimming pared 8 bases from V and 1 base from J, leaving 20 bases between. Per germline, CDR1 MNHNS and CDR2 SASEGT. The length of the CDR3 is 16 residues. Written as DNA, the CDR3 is TGTGCCAGCCGCACCCAGATTCGGGTTTGGAACACTGAAGCTTTCTTT. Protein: CASRTQIRVWNTEAFF.

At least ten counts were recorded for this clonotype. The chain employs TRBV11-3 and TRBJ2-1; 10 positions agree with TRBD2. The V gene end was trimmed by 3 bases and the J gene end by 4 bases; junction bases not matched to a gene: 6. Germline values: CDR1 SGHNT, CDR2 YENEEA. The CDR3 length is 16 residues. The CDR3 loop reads CASSFRRTSGYNEQFF. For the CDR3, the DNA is TGTGCCAGCAGCTTCCGAAGGACTAGCGGTTACAATGAGCAGTTCTTC. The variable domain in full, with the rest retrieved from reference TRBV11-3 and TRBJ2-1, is EAGVVQSPRYKIIEKKQPVAFWCNPISGHNTLYWYLQNLGQGPELLIRYENEEAVDDSQLPKDRFSAERLKGVDSTLKIQPAELGDSAVYLCASSFRRTSGYNEQFFGPGTRLTVL.

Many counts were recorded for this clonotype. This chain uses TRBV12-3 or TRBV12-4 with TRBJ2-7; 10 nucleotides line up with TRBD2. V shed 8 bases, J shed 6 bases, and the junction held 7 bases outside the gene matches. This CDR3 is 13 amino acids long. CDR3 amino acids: CASGGLAVTEQYF. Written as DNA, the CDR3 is TGTGCCAGCGGCGGACTAGCGGTTACCGAGCAGTACTTC.

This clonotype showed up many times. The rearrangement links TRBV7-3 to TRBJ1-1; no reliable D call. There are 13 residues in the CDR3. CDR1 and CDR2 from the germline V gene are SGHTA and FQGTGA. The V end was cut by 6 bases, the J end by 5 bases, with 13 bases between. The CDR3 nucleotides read TGTGCCAGCAGTTACTCTGGAGGAACTGAAGCTTTCTTT. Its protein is CASSYSGGTEAFF.

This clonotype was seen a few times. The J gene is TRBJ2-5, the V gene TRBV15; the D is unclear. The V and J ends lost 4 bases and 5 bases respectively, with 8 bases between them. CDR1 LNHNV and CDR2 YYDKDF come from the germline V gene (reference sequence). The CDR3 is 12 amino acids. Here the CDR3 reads CATSIGRETQYF. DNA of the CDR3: TGTGCCACCAGCATCGGGCGGGAGACCCAGTACTTC.

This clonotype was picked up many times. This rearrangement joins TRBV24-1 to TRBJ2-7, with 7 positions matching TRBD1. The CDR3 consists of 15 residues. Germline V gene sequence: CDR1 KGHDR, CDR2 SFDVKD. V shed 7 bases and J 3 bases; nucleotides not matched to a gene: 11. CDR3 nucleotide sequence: TGTGCCACCAGATCCCCCCGGGACAGAAACTACGAGCAGTACTTC. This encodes CATRSPRDRNYEQYF.

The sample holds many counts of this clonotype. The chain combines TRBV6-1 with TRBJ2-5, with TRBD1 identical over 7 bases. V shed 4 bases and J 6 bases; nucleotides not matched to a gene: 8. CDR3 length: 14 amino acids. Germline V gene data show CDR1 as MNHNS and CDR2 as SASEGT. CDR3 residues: CASSVRTGTKTQYF. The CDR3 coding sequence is TGTGCCAGCAGTGTCCGGACAGGAACTAAGACCCAGTACTTC.